This T cell receptor beta chain was sequenced for a study of T cells in Graves' hyperthyroidism and ophthalmopathy. Findings and caveats of the study: In simple terms, a model built on 13 V-J features told ophthalmopathy apart from stable hyperthyroidism. Most thyroid clonotypes expanded above 0.001 were also detected in blood.

This clonotype has at least ten counts. Its antigen is not known. The source material, RNA transcripts, was used to amplify TCR beta CDR3 regions. The primer set for the first-round RT-PCR of the TCR CDR3 was HTBI. One entry per CDR3 protein results from TCRdb running MiXCR on the multiplex PCR reads. The sample lists about 500,000 distinct CDR3 sequences, 15% to 20% seen once, with about 31% in the top ten. Investigators excluded patients with uncontrolled infection, other autoimmune disease, pregnancy or lactation. Fresh peripheral blood, approximately 9.6 ml, yielded the PBMCs. The sample consisted of blood. This TCR derives from a woman aged 30 to 39 with Graves' ophthalmopathy.

The CDR3, as DNA: TGTGCCAGCAGCTTGAGTCAGGCAATTAATGAGCAGTTCTTC. This encodes CASSLSQAINEQFF. The chain joins TRBV7-2 to TRBJ2-1; D gene unclear. The V gene lost 3 bases and the J gene lost 7 bases, with 13 bases spanning the gap. CDR1 SGHTA and CDR2 FQGNSA come from the germline V gene. The CDR3 extends over 14 amino acids.